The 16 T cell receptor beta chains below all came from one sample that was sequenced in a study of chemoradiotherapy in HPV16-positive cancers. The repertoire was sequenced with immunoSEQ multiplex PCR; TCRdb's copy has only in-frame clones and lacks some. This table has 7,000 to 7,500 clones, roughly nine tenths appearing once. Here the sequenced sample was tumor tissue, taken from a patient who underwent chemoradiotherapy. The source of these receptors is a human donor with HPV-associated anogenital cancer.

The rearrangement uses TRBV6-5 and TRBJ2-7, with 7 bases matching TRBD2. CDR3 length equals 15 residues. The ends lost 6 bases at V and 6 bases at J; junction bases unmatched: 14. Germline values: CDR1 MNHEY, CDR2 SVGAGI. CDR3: CASRPPFGGGAEQYF. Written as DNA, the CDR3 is TGTGCCAGCAGGCCACCCTTTGGGGGGGGAGCCGAGCAGTACTTC.

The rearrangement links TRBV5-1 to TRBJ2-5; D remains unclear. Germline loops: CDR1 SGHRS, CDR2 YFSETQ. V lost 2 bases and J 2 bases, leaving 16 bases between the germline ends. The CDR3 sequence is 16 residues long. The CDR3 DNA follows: TGCGCCAGCAGCTTCCTAGGGCAGGCAGAGCAAGAGACCCAGTACTTC. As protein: CASSFLGQAEQETQYF. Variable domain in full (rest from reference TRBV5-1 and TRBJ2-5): KAGVTQTPRYLIKTRGQQVTLSCSPISGHRSVSWYQQTPGQGLQFLFEYFSETQRNKGNFPGRFSGRQFSNSRSEMNVSTLELGDSALYLCASSFLGQAEQETQYFGPGTRLLVL.

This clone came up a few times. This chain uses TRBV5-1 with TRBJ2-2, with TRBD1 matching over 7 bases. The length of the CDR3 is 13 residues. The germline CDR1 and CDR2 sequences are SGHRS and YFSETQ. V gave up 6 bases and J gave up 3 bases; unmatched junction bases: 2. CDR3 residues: CASKGADTGELFF. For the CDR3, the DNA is TGCGCCAGCAAGGGGGCGGACACCGGGGAGCTGTTTTTT. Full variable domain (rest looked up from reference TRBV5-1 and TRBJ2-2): KAGVTQTPRYLIKTRGQQVTLSCSPISGHRSVSWYQQTPGQGLQFLFEYFSETQRNKGNFPGRFSGRQFSNSRSEMNVSTLELGDSALYLCASKGADTGELFFGEGSRLTVL.

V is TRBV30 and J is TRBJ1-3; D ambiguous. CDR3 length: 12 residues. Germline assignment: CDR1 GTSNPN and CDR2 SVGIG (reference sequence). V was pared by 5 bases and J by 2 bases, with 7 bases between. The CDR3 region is CAWAVAGNTIYF. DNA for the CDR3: TGTGCCTGGGCGGTGGCTGGAAACACCATATATTTT. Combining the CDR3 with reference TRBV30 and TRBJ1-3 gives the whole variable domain SQTIHQWPATLVQPVGSPLSLECTVEGTSNPNLYWYRQAAGRGLQLLFYSVGIGQISSEVPQNLSASRPQDRQFILSSKKLLLSDSGFYLCAWAVAGNTIYFGEGSWLTVV.

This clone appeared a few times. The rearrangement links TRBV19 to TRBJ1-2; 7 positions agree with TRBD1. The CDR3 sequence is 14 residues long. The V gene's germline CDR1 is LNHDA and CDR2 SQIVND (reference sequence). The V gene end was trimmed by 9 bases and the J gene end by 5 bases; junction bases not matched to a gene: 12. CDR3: CASVNSGDSYGYTF. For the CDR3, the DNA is TGTGCCAGCGTAAACAGCGGGGACAGTTATGGCTACACCTTC.

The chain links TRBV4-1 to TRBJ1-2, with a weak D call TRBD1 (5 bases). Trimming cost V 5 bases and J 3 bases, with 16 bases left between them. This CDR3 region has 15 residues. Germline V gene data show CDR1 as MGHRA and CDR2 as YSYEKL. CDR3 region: CASSVSATGHYGYTF. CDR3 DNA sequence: TGCGCCAGCAGCGTCTCGGCTACAGGCCACTATGGCTACACCTTC.

CDR3 coding DNA: TGTGCCAGCAGCTTGCGCGCACAGGGGTTGACACCCCTCCACTTT. Its protein is CASSLRAQGLTPLHF. The chain is built from TRBV5-8 and TRBJ1-6, with 7 bases identical to TRBD1. This CDR3 comprises 15 residues. V dropped 1 base and J dropped 11; count of bases not matched to a gene: 9. Looked up from germline, CDR1 is SGHTS and CDR2 is YDEGEE.

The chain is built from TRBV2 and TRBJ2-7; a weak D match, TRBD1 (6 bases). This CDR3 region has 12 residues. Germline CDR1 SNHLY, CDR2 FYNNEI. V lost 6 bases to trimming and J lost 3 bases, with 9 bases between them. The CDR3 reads CASRGDNYEQYF. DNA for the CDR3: TGTGCCAGCAGAGGGGACAACTACGAGCAGTACTTC.

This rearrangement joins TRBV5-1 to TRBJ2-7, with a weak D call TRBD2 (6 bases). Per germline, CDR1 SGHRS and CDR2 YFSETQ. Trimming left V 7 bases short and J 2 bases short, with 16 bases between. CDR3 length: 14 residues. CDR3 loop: CASRRGTVAYEQYF. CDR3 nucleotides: TGCGCCAGCCGTCGCGGGACTGTGGCCTACGAGCAGTACTTC.

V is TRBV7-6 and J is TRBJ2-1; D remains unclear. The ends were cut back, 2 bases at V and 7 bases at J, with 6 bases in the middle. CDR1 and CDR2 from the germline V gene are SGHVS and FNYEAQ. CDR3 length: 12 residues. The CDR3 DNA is TGTGCCAGCAGCTTAAATGCTAATGAGCAGTTCTTC. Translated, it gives CASSLNANEQFF.

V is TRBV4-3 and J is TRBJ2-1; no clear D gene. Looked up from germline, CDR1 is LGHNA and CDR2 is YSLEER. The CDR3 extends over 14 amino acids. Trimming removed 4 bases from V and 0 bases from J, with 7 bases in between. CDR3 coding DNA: TGCGCCAGCAGCCTGTCTAGCTCCTACAATGAGCAGTTCTTC. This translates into CASSLSSSYNEQFF.

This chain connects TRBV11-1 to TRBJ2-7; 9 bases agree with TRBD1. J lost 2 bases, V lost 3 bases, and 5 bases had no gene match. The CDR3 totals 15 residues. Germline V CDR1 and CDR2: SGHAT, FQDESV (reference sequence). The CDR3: CASSFSRTGAYEQYF. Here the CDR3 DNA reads TGTGCCAGCAGCTTTAGCAGGACAGGGGCCTACGAGCAGTACTTC.

The CDR3 DNA follows: TGTGCCAGCAGTTTTTGGTCAGGGGGCCGTGAAGCTTTCTTT. Translation gives CASSFWSGGREAFF. This sequence joins TRBV28 and TRBJ1-1, with 8 positions matching TRBD1. The CDR3 contains 14 residues. The J segment lost 7 bases and the V segment lost 3 bases, leaving 7 bases of the junction unmatched. In germline, CDR1 is MDHEN, CDR2 SYDVKM.

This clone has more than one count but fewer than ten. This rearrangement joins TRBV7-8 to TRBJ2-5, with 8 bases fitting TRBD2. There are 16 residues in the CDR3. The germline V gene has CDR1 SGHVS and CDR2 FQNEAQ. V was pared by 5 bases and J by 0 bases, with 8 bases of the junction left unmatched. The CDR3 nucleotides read TGTGCCAGCAGCGCAGGAACTAGCGGCTACCAAGAGACCCAGTACTTC. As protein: CASSAGTSGYQETQYF.

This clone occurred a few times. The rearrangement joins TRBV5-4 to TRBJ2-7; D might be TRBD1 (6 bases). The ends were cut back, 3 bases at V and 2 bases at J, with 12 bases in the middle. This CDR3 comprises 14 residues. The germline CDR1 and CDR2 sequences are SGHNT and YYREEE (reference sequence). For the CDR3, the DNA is TGTGCCAGCAGCTCCTCTGACAGGCCCTACGAGCAGTACTTC. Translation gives CASSSSDRPYEQYF. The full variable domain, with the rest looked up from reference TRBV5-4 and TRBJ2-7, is ETGVTQSPTHLIKTRGQQVTLRCSSQSGHNTVSWYQQALGQGPQFIFQYYREEENGRGNFPPRFSGLQFPNYSSELNVNALELDDSALYLCASSSSDRPYEQYFGPGTRLTVT.

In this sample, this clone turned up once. CDR3 region: CASSPWTGGVGNEQFF. The CDR3 coding sequence is TGTGCCAGCAGCCCTTGGACAGGGGGCGTAGGTAATGAGCAGTTCTTC. This sequence joins TRBV7-3 and TRBJ2-1, with 11 nucleotides matching TRBD1. V lost 5 bases and J lost 7; bases outside the gene matches: 10. The CDR3 has 16 amino acids. Looked up from germline, CDR1 is SGHTA and CDR2 is FQGTGA.